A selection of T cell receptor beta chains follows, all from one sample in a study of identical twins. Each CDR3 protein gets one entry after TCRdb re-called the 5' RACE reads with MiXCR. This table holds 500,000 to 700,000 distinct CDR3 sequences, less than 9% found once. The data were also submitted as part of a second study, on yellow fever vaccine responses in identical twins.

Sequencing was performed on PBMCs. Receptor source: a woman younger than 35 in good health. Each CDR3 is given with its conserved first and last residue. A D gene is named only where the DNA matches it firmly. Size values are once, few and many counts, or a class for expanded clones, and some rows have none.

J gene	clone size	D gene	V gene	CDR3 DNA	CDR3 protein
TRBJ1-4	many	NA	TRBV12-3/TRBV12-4	TGTGCCAGCAGTCGAAGGAGAACTAATGAAAAACTGTTTTTT	CASSRRRTNEKLFF
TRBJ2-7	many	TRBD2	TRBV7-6	TGTGCCAGCAGCCCCCGAGCTAGCGGGATGACCTACGAGCAGTACTTC	CASSPRASGMTYEQYF
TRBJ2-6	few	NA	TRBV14	TGTGCCAGCAGCCAAGATTGGACATACCGAGCTGCCTACTCTGGGGCCAACGTCCTGACTTTC	CASSQDWTYRAAYSGANVLTF
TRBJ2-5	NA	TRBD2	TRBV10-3	TGTGCCATCAGTGAGAGGGGACTAGCGAAGGGAGAGACCCAGTACTTC	CAISERGLAKGETQYF
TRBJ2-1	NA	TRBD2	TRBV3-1	TGTGCCAGCAGCCGTATACTAGCGGGAGCGGGTGGAGGTGAGCAGTTCTTC	CASSRILAGAGGGEQFF
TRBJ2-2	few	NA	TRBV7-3	TGTGCCAGCAGCCCCTCCCGGCAAACCGGGGAGCTGTTTTTT	CASSPSRQTGELFF
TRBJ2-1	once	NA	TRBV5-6	TGTGCCAGCAGCCGAGGCGGCGGGACCCCCGGCAATGAGCAGTTCTTC	CASSRGGGTPGNEQFF
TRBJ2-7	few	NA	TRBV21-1	TGTGCCAGCAGCAAAAAATCCACTAGCGGCAGCTACGAGCAGTACTTC	CASSKKSTSGSYEQYF
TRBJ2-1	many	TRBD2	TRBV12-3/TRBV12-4	TGTGCCAGCAGCGAACTAGCGGGAGGGCCTTATGAGCAGTTCTTC	CASSELAGGPYEQFF
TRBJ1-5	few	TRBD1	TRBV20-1	TGCAGTGCTAGAGGGGGACAGACTCAAAATCAGCCCCAGCATTTT	CSARGGQTQNQPQHF
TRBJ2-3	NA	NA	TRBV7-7	TGTGCCAGCAGCTTACAGGGGACCGCAGATACGCAGTATTTT	CASSLQGTADTQYF
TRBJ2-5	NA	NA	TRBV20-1	TGCAGTGCTAGGGGCAGTACGCTAGAGACCCAGTACTTC	CSARGSTLETQYF
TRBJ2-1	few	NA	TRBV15	TGTGCCACCAGCAGAGATCCCGGTGGGAAAGGGGTATTCAATGAGCAGTTCTTC	CATSRDPGGKGVFNEQFF
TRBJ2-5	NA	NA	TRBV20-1	TGCAGTGCCATACCCGACAAATTCCTAGATTTCGTGCAAGAGACCCAGTACTTC	CSAIPDKFLDFVQETQYF
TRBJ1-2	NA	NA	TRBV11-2	TGTGCCAGCAGCGCCCGGGGGTCGTTCTATGGCTACACCTTC	CASSARGSFYGYTF
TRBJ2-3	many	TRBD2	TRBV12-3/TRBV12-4	TGTGCCAGCAAAAGACTAGCGGGGGGGCCCATAGATACGCAGTATTTT	CASKRLAGGPIDTQYF
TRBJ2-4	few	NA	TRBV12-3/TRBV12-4	TGTGCCAGCAGATCACGGGGTATTCAGTACTTC	CASRSRGIQYF
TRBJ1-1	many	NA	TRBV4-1	TGCGCCAGCAGCCAAGAGTGGAAAGGCCAGACTGAAGCTTTCTTT	CASSQEWKGQTEAFF
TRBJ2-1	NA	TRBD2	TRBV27	TGTGCCAGCACGGTAGCGGGCAAACCCCACAATGAGCAGTTCTTC	CASTVAGKPHNEQFF
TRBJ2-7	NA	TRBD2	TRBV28	TGTGCCAGCGGGGCTAGCGGGGCCTCCTACGAGCAGTACTTC	CASGASGASYEQYF
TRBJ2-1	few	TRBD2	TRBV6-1	TGTGCCAGCAGTCAGGGACTACACTCGGATGAGCAGTTCTTC	CASSQGLHSDEQFF
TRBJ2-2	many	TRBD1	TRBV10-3	TGTGCCACCAGAGGGGGCCTGAACACCGGGGAGCTGTTTTTT	CATRGGLNTGELFF
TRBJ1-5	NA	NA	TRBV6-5	TGTGCCAGCAGTTACTCAGTCCCGTCGGATAGCAATCAGCCCCAGCATTTT	CASSYSVPSDSNQPQHF
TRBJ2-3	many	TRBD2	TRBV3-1	TGTGCCAGCCGGCCCCAGGGACTAGCGGGAGATACGCAGTATTTT	CASRPQGLAGDTQYF
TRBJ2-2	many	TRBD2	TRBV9	TGTGCCAGCAGCGTAGCTAGCGGGAGTCCCGGGGAGCTGTTTTTT	CASSVASGSPGELFF
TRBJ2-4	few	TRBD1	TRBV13	TGTGCCAGCAGCTTAGGGGACAGGGGTGGCAAAAACATTCAGTACTTC	CASSLGDRGGKNIQYF
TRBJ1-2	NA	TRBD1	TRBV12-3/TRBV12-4	TGTGCCAGCAGCGGGACAGGGGCTGGCTACACCTTC	CASSGTGAGYTF
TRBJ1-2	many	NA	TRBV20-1	TGCAGTGCTAGAGATCAGACCCTAAAGGGCGGCTACACCTTC	CSARDQTLKGGYTF
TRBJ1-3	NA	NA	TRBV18	TGTGCCAGCTCACCGGTTGGGGGTACTGGAAACACCATATATTTT	CASSPVGGTGNTIYF
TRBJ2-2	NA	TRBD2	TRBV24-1	TGTGCCACCAACCCTAGCGGGAGGAACACCGGGGAGCTGTTTTTT	CATNPSGRNTGELFF
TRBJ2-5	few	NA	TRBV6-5	TGTGCCAGCAGTTACTCGGAAAGCGAAACCCAGTACTTC	CASSYSESETQYF
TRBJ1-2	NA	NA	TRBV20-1	TGCAGTGCTAGAGTAAACGTACTTAACTATGGCTACACCTTC	CSARVNVLNYGYTF